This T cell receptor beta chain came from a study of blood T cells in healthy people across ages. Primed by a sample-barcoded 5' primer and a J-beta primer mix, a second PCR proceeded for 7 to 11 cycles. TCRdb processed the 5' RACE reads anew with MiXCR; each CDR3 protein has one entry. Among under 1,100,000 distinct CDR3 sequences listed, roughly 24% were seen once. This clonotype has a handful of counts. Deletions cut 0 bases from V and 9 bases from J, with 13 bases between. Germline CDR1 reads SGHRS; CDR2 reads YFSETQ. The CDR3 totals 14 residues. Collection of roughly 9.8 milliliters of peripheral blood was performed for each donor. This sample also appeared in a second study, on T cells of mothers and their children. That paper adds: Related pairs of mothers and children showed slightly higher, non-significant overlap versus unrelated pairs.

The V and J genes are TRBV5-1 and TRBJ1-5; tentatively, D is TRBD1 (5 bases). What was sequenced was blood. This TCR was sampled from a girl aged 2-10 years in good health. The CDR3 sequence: CASSLDQGSPPQHF. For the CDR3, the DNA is TGCGCCAGCAGCTTGGATCAGGGTTCTCCGCCCCAGCATTTT.